This TCR beta chain is from a study of OX40 agonist ivuxolimab in advanced cancers. Background on the study: In this trial design, patients received ivuxolimab intravenously at 0.01 to 10 mg/kg every 2 weeks.

Turning to this clone: The target antigen is unknown.

The ends were cut back, 3 bases at V and 1 base at J, with 12 bases in the middle. In germline, CDR1 is MGHDK, CDR2 SYGVNS. The CDR3 is 15 residues long. Clones were read by immunoSEQ multiplex PCR, and TCRdb kept only the in-frame ones, dropping some. The sample has some 130,000 clones, roughly 91% seen once. Study findings and constraints: There were, on average, more expanded clones in CD8+ T cells than in CD4+. Antigen targets of the expanded peripheral T cells went undetermined. At doses 0.1 to 3.0 mg/kg, CD4+ and CD8+ clones expanded.

The sequences come from CD4+ or CD8+ T cells sorted from blood, collected in a trial of the OX40 agonist ivuxolimab. V is TRBV25-1 and J is TRBJ2-5; D is perhaps TRBD1 (6 bases). This receptor was identified in an adult with an advanced solid tumor such as melanoma, head and neck, liver or kidney cancer. The CDR3 loop reads CASSDPRTVQETQYF. For the CDR3, the DNA is TGTGCCAGCAGTGACCCCCGGACAGTCCAAGAGACCCAGTACTTC.